Sequencing of this TCR beta chain was carried out in a study of massively parallel sequencing of T cell beta chains (dated by TCRdb to the late 2000s). At the level of the whole study: Using 5'-RACE, Illumina short-read sequencing and a dedicated short-read assembly strategy, the study profiled the diversity of human TCR beta CDR3 in peripheral blood.

Overall study results and their limits: Preferential PCR amplification of some TRBV and TRBJ sequences may have skewed the reported gene usage frequencies. Since the RNA was pooled from many donors, the results show population-average clonotype abundance and not the repertoire of any individual. By subsampling, clonotype counts were shown to rise linearly with read number, indicating that sequencing depth was far from saturation. A unique TRBV gene could be assigned to only about 23,000 (approximately 67%) of the clonotypes. TRBV usage was found to range from roughly 0.01% for TRBV17 to around 27% for TRBV20-1, and TRBJ usage was found to range from roughly 1.6% for TRBJ2-6 to about 17% for TRBJ2-1. A single sequence read supported most clonotypes (about three fifths of the roughly 34,000), and this single-read support could in principle inflate apparent diversity. CDR3 beta lengths ranging from 21 to 81 nucleotides were observed, with a peak at 45 nucleotides. Across the 35,000 or so distinct clonotypes, single-copy clonotypes accounted for about 66% of clonotypes yet represented only about a fifth of assemblies.

The donor pool comprised roughly 380 males and some 160 females, all aged about 18 to 40 years. Peripheral leukocyte polyA+ RNA was isolated from about 170 liters of pooled peripheral blood. The starting material was a commercial mRNA preparation from normal human peripheral blood leukocytes pooled from 510 or so individuals. These reads were obtained on an Illumina Genome Analyzer II. After two rounds of nested PCR using TRBC1/TRBC2-specific primers, a RACE product of roughly 520 bp was obtained and then gel-purified. To give RACE a 5' anchor, first-strand cDNA synthesis used a TRBC-specific primer together with a template-switching oligonucleotide. Because the RACE amplicon was too long for direct short-read sequencing, the RACE amplicon was concatemerized by ligation and sheared by sonication. PAGE was used to isolate a size fraction of 100 to 300 bp, and that fraction then underwent shotgun sequencing on the Illumina platform. In separate sequencing runs on an Illumina GAII, 18.8 million 36-nt reads and 21.7 million 50-nt single-end reads were generated. The published analysis was carried out like this. iSSAKE, run with parameters -m 15, -o 2 and -r 0.7, was used to assemble the pooled approximately 44,000,000 reads. De novo CDR3 beta assemblies were seeded by reads aligning to the ends of Ensembl TRBV gene predictions that carried unmatched junctional bases. Clonotype abundance was estimated as the number of matching assembled contigs, not raw read depth. Of the assembled clonotypes, approximately 2,100 (about 6%) had in-frame stop codons and were removed, leaving about 35,000 productive clonotypes. Of the 300 or so unique TCR sequences obtained by Sanger sequencing of cloned RACE products, approximately 67% were also present in the Illumina assembly. In-frame beta chains were kept once TCRdb had trimmed the public reads at Q25 with fastp and called clones with MiXCR. Each CDR3 protein appears once, grouped with its most common genes and DNA. The V and J calls and clone size come from TCRdb's table, not from the authors' own analysis. The sample includes under 4,500 distinct CDR3 sequences, with 35% to 45% observed a single time. The ten most abundant clones make up approximately 2.7% of the sample.

Including the terminal cysteine and phenylalanine, the CDR3 comprises 13 residues. The entry retains the CDR3 DNA only, 39 bases that are in frame from base 1. In the germline V gene (reference sequence), CDR1 corresponds to DFQATT and CDR2 to SNEGSKA. V is reduced by 3 bases and J by 2 bases, leaving a spacing of 10 bases between them. Notes on this clonotype: This receptor's antigen is unknown. Base qualities are missing; no much larger clone stands one base away.

The sequenced sample consisted of commercial RNA from peripheral blood pooled from many donors. The chain uses TRBV20-1 and TRBJ2-5; the D segment cannot be called with confidence. This sequence was found in a pool of human donors in good health; the sample was commercial RNA pooled from many donors. The DNA reads as follows: TGCAGTGCTAGTTCTGGGATGCAAGAGACCCAGTACTTC. Translated, this gives CSASSGMQETQYF.